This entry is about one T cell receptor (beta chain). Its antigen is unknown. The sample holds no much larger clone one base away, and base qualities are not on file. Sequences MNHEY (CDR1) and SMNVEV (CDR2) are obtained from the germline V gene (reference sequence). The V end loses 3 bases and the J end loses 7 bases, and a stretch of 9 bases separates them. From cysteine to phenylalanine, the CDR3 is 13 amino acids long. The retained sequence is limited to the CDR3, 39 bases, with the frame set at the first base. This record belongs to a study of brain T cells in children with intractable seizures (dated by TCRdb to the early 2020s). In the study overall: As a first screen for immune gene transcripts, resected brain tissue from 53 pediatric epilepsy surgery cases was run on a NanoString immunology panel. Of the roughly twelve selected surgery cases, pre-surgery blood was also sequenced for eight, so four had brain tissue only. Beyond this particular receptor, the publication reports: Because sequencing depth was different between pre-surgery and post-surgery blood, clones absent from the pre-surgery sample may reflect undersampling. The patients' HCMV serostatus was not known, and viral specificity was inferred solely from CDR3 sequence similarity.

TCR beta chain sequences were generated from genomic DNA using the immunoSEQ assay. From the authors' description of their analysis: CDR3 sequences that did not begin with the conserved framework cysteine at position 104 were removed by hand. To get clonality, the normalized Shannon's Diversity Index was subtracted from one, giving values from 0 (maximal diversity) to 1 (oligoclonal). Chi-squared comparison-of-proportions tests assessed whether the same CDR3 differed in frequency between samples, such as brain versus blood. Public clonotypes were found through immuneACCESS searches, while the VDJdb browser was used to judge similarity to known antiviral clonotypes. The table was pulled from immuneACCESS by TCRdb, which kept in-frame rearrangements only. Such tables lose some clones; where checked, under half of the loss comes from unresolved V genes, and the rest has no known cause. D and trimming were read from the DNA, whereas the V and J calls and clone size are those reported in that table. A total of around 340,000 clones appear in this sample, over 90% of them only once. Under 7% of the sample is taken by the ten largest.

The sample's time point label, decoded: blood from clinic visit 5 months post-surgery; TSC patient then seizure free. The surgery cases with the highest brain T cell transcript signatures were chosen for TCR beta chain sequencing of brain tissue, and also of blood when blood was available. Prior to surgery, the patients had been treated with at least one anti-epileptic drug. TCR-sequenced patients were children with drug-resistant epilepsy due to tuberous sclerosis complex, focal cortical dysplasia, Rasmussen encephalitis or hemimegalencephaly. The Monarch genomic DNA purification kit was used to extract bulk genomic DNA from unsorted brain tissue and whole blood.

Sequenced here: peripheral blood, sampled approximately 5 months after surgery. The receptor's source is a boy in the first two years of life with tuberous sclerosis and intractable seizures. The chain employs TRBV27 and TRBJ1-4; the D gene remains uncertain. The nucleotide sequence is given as TGTGCCAGCAGTTTCCAACTGGGTGAAAAACTGTTTTTT. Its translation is CASSFQLGEKLFF.